These T cell receptor beta chains were read from a single sample in a study of blood T cells in healthy people across ages. MiXCR, applied by TCRdb to the 5' RACE reads, yields one record per CDR3 protein. The table lists 720,000 or so distinct CDR3 sequences, around 43% of them singletons, with about 32% in the top ten. Sequenced input: blood. These receptors originate from a man older than 75 in good health. The CDR3 runs from the conserved cysteine through the conserved F or W. D genes are given only for firm matches. Clone size is given for some rows only: seen once, a few or many times, or a class if the clone is expanded.

d_call	clone_size	j_call	v_call	cdr3_aa	cdr3_nt
NA	few	TRBJ1-6	TRBV2	CASTVMLNSPLHF	TGTGCCAGCACAGTGATGTTAAATTCACCCCTCCACTTT
NA	many	TRBJ2-7	TRBV3-1	CASSQFGRGFSEQYF	TGTGCCAGCAGCCAATTCGGGAGAGGATTCTCCGAGCAGTACTTC
NA	few	TRBJ2-3	TRBV6-2/TRBV6-3	CASSILGDTQYF	TGTGCCAGCAGCATCCTTGGAGATACGCAGTATTTT
TRBD1	NA	TRBJ1-6	TRBV7-9	CASRPTGGIGLDSPLHF	TGTGCCAGCAGACCCACAGGGGGCATTGGGTTGGATTCACCCCTCCACTTT
NA	NA	TRBJ2-5	TRBV20-1	CSARDGRHRQETQYF	TGCAGTGCTAGAGATGGGAGACACCGCCAAGAGACCCAGTACTTC
TRBD1	NA	TRBJ1-2	TRBV20-1	CSARAIGGTGLGYTF	TGCAGTGCTAGAGCTATAGGCGGGACAGGGCTTGGCTACACCTTC
TRBD2	many	TRBJ2-3	TRBV7-2	CASSRRTSGGGTDTQYF	TGTGCCAGCAGCCGCAGGACTAGCGGGGGTGGCACAGATACGCAGTATTTT
TRBD1	many	TRBJ1-6	TRBV27	CASHSRGQGSMALHF	TGTGCCAGCCATTCTAGGGGGCAGGGAAGTATGGCCCTCCACTTT
NA	few	TRBJ2-5	TRBV28	CASSSFGGSPRQETQYF	TGTGCCAGCAGTTCATTTGGGGGGTCCCCCCGTCAAGAGACCCAGTACTTC
TRBD2	few	TRBJ2-3	TRBV6-1	CASSQAGGLRTDTQYF	TGTGCCAGCAGTCAAGCGGGGGGATTGCGCACAGATACGCAGTATTTT
NA	few	TRBJ2-7	TRBV5-6	CASSLGGRGPYEQYF	TGTGCCAGCAGCTTGGGGGGTAGGGGCCCCTACGAGCAGTACTTC
TRBD2	NA	TRBJ2-7	TRBV11-1	CASSKLRRERDEQYF	TGTGCCAGCAGCAAACTACGGCGGGAGCGCGACGAGCAGTACTTC
NA	medium-sized	TRBJ2-7	TRBV6-2/TRBV6-3	CASRWSRSLYEQYF	TGTGCCAGCCGATGGTCCCGCTCCCTCTACGAGCAGTACTTC
NA	once	TRBJ1-5	TRBV6-2/TRBV6-3	CASTGLNSNQPQHF	TGTGCCAGCACCGGACTAAACAGCAATCAGCCCCAGCATTTT
NA	few	TRBJ1-2	TRBV6-5	CASKLGQSNYGYTF	TGTGCCAGCAAACTGGGGCAGTCTAACTATGGCTACACCTTC
NA	NA	TRBJ2-1	TRBV7-2	CASSKAGGEYNEQFF	TGTGCCTCCTCAAAAGCCGGGGGCGAGTACAATGAGCAGTTCTTC
TRBD1	NA	TRBJ2-5	TRBV7-9	CASSLRTGMETQYF	TGTGCCAGCAGCCTGAGGACAGGGATGGAGACCCAGTACTTC
TRBD2	NA	TRBJ2-5	TRBV20-1	CSAEGGSPRETQYF	TGCAGTGCTGAAGGCGGGAGTCCTCGGGAGACCCAGTACTTC
NA	many	TRBJ2-7	TRBV29-1	CSVVNTAYEQYF	TGCAGCGTCGTCAATACGGCCTACGAGCAGTACTTC
TRBD2	once	TRBJ2-1	TRBV12-3/TRBV12-4	CASIPSPAGANEQFF	TGTGCCAGCATTCCCTCCCCAGCGGGGGCTAATGAGCAGTTCTTC
TRBD2	NA	TRBJ2-3	TRBV9	CASSVEKGLAGSTDTQYF	TGTGCCAGCAGCGTAGAAAAGGGACTAGCGGGAAGCACAGATACGCAGTATTTT
TRBD1	many	TRBJ2-7	TRBV6-2/TRBV6-3	CANEYREPGQGASEQYF	TGTGCCAACGAGTACAGGGAACCGGGACAGGGGGCGAGTGAGCAGTACTTC
NA	few	TRBJ2-5	TRBV4-3	CASSQDLQYGKTQYF	TGCGCCAGCAGCCAAGATTTGCAGTATGGAAAAACCCAGTACTTC
TRBD2	many	TRBJ2-1	TRBV9	CASSAREVEQFF	TGTGCCAGCAGCGCACGGGAGGTTGAGCAGTTCTTC
TRBD2	NA	TRBJ2-1	TRBV7-9	CASSLEQRGVYYNEQFF	TGTGCCAGCAGCTTAGAGCAGCGGGGGGTCTATTACAATGAGCAGTTCTTC
NA	NA	TRBJ1-5	TRBV7-2	CASSLNGLKNQPQHF	TGTGCCAGCAGCTTAAACGGGTTGAAGAATCAGCCCCAGCATTTT
TRBD1	NA	TRBJ1-2	TRBV11-2	CASSPTGGQGYTF	TGTGCCAGCAGCCCCACAGGGGGCCAGGGCTACACCTTC
NA	NA	TRBJ2-7	TRBV7-2	CASSLTSGDEQYF	TGTGCCAGCAGCTTAACTTCCGGGGATGAGCAGTACTTC
NA	NA	TRBJ2-1	TRBV20-1	CSAQSPGVRYNEQFF	TGCAGTGCTCAGAGTCCCGGCGTTCGCTACAATGAGCAGTTCTTC
NA	NA	TRBJ2-5	TRBV6-1	CASSEEYGGGRETQYF	TGTGCCAGCAGCGAAGAGTATGGGGGGGGCCGAGAGACCCAGTACTTC
NA	NA	TRBJ2-5	TRBV12-3/TRBV12-4	CASSLSGGVGQETQYF	TGTGCCAGCAGTTTATCTGGAGGCGTTGGGCAAGAGACCCAGTACTTC
NA	NA	TRBJ1-5	TRBV5-5	CASSLSRGGNQPQHF	TGTGCCAGCAGCTTGAGCAGGGGCGGCAATCAGCCCCAGCATTTT
TRBD1	few	TRBJ2-5	TRBV7-6	CASSLWGQTSQETQYF	TGTGCCAGCAGCTTATGGGGACAGACCTCCCAAGAGACCCAGTACTTC
TRBD1	NA	TRBJ1-1	TRBV29-1	CSVQFFLGQAYTEAFF	TGCAGCGTCCAATTCTTTCTGGGACAGGCATACACTGAAGCTTTCTTT
TRBD2	once	TRBJ2-1	TRBV5-4	CASSLGASGSSRNGEQFF	TGTGCCAGCAGCTTAGGGGCTAGCGGGAGCTCCAGGAATGGCGAGCAGTTCTTC
TRBD1	NA	TRBJ2-7	TRBV12-5	CASVRFGTEAYEQYF	TGTGCTAGTGTCCGGTTCGGGACAGAAGCCTACGAGCAGTACTTC
NA	NA	TRBJ1-2	TRBV28	CASRPVGGHYGYTF	TGTGCCAGCAGACCAGTAGGGGGGCACTATGGCTACACCTTC
NA	few	TRBJ2-4	TRBV20-1	CSARSQNIQYF	TGCAGTGCTAGATCCCAAAACATTCAGTACTTC
NA	NA	TRBJ2-3	TRBV14	CVSSQDSGVGTDTQYF	TGTGTCAGCAGCCAAGATTCAGGGGTCGGCACAGATACGCAGTATTTT
TRBD1	NA	TRBJ1-2	TRBV5-1	CASSPGQGAANGYTF	TGCGCCAGCAGCCCCGGACAGGGGGCGGCGAATGGCTACACCTTC
TRBD2	NA	TRBJ2-5	TRBV11-1	CASSYRLAGQETQYF	TGTGCCAGCAGCTACCGACTAGCGGGTCAAGAGACCCAGTACTTC
NA	many	TRBJ2-7	TRBV6-5	CASSPSGQGTYEQYF	TGTGCCAGCAGTCCCTCGGGGCAGGGTACCTACGAGCAGTACTTC
NA	NA	TRBJ2-1	TRBV27	CASSLSHRGTYNEQFF	TGTGCCAGCAGTTTATCGCACCGGGGCACCTACAATGAGCAGTTCTTC
TRBD1	NA	TRBJ2-1	TRBV25-1	CASRTGQGANEQFF	TGTGCCAGCAGGACGGGACAGGGGGCCAATGAGCAGTTCTTC
NA	NA	TRBJ1-5	TRBV2	CASNGDNIGNQPQHF	TGTGCCAGCAACGGAGACAACATTGGCAATCAGCCCCAGCATTTT
TRBD1	few	TRBJ2-7	TRBV29-1	CSVEEGQGAEEQYF	TGCAGCGTTGAAGAGGGACAGGGGGCCGAAGAGCAGTACTTC
TRBD2	NA	TRBJ2-3	TRBV7-2	CASSFQRAGKQDTQYF	TGTGCCAGCAGCTTTCAGAGAGCGGGGAAGCAAGATACGCAGTATTTT
NA	NA	TRBJ2-5	TRBV4-2	CASSQDGCLETQYF	TGTGCCAGCAGCCAAGACGGGTGCTTGGAGACCCAGTACTTC
NA	many	TRBJ1-6	TRBV29-1	CSVQGGQNSPLHF	TGCAGCGTCCAAGGGGGGCAGAATTCACCCCTCCACTTT
NA	NA	TRBJ2-1	TRBV2	CASRGGLFPYNEQFF	TGTGCCAGCAGGGGGGGACTTTTTCCTTACAATGAGCAGTTCTTC
NA	NA	TRBJ2-2	TRBV7-2	CASSAIRATGELFF	TGTGCCAGCAGCGCGATCCGGGCTACCGGGGAGCTGTTTTTT
NA	NA	TRBJ2-5	TRBV6-5	CASKGGQYF	TGTGCCAGCAAGGGGGGGCAGTACTTC